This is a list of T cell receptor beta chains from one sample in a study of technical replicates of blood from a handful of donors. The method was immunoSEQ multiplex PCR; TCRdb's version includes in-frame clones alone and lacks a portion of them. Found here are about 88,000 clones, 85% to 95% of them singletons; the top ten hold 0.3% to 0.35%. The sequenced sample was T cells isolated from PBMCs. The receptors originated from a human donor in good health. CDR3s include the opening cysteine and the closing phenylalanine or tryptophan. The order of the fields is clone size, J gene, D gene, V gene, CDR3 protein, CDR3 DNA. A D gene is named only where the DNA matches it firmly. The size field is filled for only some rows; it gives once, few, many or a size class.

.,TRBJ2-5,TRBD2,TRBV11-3,CASSPERAGAETQYF,TGTGCCAGCAGCCCGGAGCGGGCGGGAGCAGAGACCCAGTACTTC
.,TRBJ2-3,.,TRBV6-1,CASSLARGDTQYF,TGTGCCAGCAGTCTGGCGAGAGGAGATACGCAGTATTTT
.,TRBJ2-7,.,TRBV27,CASSFEGGTYEQYF,TGTGCCAGCAGTTTTGAGGGAGGAACCTACGAGCAGTACTTC
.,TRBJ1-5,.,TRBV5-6,CASSMFGHYSNQPQHF,TGTGCCAGCAGCATGTTCGGACATTATAGCAATCAGCCCCAGCATTTT
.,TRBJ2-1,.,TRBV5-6,CASSTGTAGEFF,TGTGCCAGCAGCACCGGGACTGCCGGGGAGTTCTTC
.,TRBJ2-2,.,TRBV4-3,CASSQDAGINQNTGELFF,TGCGCCAGCAGCCAAGATGCGGGGATCAACCAGAACACCGGGGAGCTGTTTTTT
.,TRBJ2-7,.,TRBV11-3,CASSSGVGYEQYF,TGTGCCAGCAGCTCGGGAGTAGGCTACGAGCAGTACTTC
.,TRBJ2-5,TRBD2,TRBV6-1,CASSEAPGLGKETQYF,TGTGCCAGCAGTGAAGCTCCGGGACTAGGGAAAGAGACCCAGTACTTC
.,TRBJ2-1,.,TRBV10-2,CASNRGAVSYNEQFF,TGCGCCAGCAACCGCGGAGCGGTTTCCTACAATGAGCAGTTCTTC
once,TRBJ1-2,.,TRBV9,CASSDDTVRGYTF,TGTGCCAGCAGCGACGACACGGTCCGCGGCTACACCTTC
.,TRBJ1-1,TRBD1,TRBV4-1,CASSQGQGSGDTEAFF,TGCGCCAGCAGCCAAGGACAGGGGTCAGGGGACACTGAAGCTTTCTTT
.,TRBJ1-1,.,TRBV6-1,CASSESRGTEAFF,TGTGCCAGCAGTGAATCCCGCGGCACTGAAGCTTTCTTT
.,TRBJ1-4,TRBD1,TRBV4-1,CASSQPDRDNEKLFF,TGCGCCAGCAGCCAACCGGACAGGGATAATGAAAAACTGTTTTTT
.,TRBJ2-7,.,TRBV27,CASSLRPQGEQYF,TGTGCCAGCAGTTTGAGGCCCCAAGGCGAGCAGTACTTC
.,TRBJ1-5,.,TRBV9,CASSPTGSNQPQHF,TGTGCCAGCAGCCCGACGGGTAGCAATCAGCCCCAGCATTTT
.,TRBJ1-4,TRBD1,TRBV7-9,CASSSLTGPWEKLFF,TGTGCCAGCAGCTCCCTGACAGGGCCGTGGGAAAAACTGTTTTTT
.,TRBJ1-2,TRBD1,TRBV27,CASSLSRGPGYGYTF,TGTGCCAGCAGTTTAAGCAGGGGGCCCGGCTATGGCTACACCTTC
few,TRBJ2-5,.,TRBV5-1,CASSWAGPQETQYF,TGCGCCAGCAGCTGGGCGGGGCCCCAAGAGACCCAGTACTTC
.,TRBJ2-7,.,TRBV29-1,CSVEEGGYEQYF,TGCAGCGTTGAAGAAGGCGGCTACGAGCAGTACTTC
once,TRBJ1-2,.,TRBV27,CASSLRPGYGYTF,TGTGCCAGCAGTTTACGCCCGGGCTATGGCTACACCTTC
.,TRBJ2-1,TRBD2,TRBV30,CALSGSGNEQFF,TGTGCCCTTAGCGGGAGTGGTAATGAGCAGTTCTTC
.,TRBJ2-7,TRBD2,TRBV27,CASSFLADSSYEQYF,TGTGCCAGCAGTTTTCTAGCGGATTCATCCTACGAGCAGTACTTC
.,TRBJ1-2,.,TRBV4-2,CASSQGPNYGYTF,TGTGCCAGCAGCCAGGGGCCGAACTATGGCTACACCTTC
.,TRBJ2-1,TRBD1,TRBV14,CASSLHRDRGRWVRNEQFF,TGTGCCAGCAGCTTACACCGGGACAGGGGGCGCTGGGTGAGGAATGAGCAGTTCTTC
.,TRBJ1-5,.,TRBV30,CAWSPQGNQPQHF,TGTGCCTGGAGTCCTCAGGGGAATCAGCCCCAGCATTTT
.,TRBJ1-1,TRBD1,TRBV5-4,CASSTLGQVTEAFF,TGTGCCAGCAGCACCCTGGGACAGGTAACTGAAGCTTTCTTT
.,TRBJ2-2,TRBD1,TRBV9,CASSVEYRGVDGELFF,TGTGCCAGCAGCGTAGAATACAGGGGGGTTGACGGGGAGCTGTTTTTT
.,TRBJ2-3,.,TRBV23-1,CASSQLLNRGSTDTQYF,TGCGCCAGCAGTCAATTATTGAACCGGGGTAGCACAGATACGCAGTATTTT
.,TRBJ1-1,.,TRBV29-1,CSVEYMYMNTEAFF,TGCAGCGTTGAATATATGTACATGAACACTGAAGCTTTCTTT
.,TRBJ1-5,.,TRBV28,CASSYLLLSRGNQPQHF,TGTGCCAGCAGCTACCTTCTTCTCTCCCGCGGCAATCAGCCCCAGCATTTT
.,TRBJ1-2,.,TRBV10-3,CAISVPHSYGYTF,TGTGCCATCAGTGTCCCGCATAGCTATGGCTACACCTTC
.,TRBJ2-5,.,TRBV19,CASTSDRGQTQYF,.
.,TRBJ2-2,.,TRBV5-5,CASSYLGANTGELFF,TGTGCCAGCAGCTACCTAGGCGCGAACACCGGGGAGCTGTTTTTT
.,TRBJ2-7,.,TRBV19,CASSIEGSPTEQYF,TGTGCCAGTAGTATAGAAGGCTCCCCGACAGAGCAGTACTTC
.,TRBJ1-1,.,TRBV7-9,CASSYRDPEAFF,TGTGCCAGCAGTTACAGGGATCCTGAAGCTTTCTTT
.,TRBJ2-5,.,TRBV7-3,CASSFDRKETQYF,TGTGCCAGCAGCTTCGACAGAAAAGAGACCCAGTACTTC
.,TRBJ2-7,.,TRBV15,CATSSAILTYEQYF,TGTGCCACCAGCTCAGCGATATTAACCTACGAGCAGTACTTC
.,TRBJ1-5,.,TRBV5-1,CASSTLGGANQPQHF,TGCGCCAGCAGCACCCTAGGGGGGGCCAATCAGCCCCAGCATTTT
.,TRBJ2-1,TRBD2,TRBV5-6,CASSFPSGGLWGNEQFF,TGTGCCAGCAGCTTCCCTAGCGGGGGCCTCTGGGGGAATGAGCAGTTCTTC
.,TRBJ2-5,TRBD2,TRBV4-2,CASSQPRGGRAETQYF,TGTGCCAGCAGCCAGCCCAGGGGCGGGAGGGCAGAGACCCAGTACTTC
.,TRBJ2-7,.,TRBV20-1,CSAAQGDEQYF,TGCAGTGCCGCACAGGGTGACGAGCAGTACTTC
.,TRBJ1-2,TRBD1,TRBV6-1,CASSGTGVNYGYTF,TGTGCCAGCAGCGGGACAGGGGTAAACTATGGCTACACCTTC
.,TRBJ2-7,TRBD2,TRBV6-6,CASSYRWEGYEQYF,TGTGCCAGCAGTTACCGGTGGGAGGGCTACGAGCAGTACTTC
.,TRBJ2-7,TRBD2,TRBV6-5,CASSNLASGKYEQYF,TGTGCCAGCAGTAACCTGGCTAGCGGGAAATACGAGCAGTACTTC
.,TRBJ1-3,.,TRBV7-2,CASSLASDSSGNTIYF,TGTGCCAGCAGCTTAGCGTCGGACAGCTCTGGAAACACCATATATTTT
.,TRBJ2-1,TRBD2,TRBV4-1,CASSRGPGGESYNEQFF,TGCGCCAGCAGCCGGGGGCCCGGGGGGGAGTCCTACAATGAGCAGTTCTTC
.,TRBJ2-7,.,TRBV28,CASSLSAGFPYEQYF,TGTGCCAGCAGTTTATCGGCGGGCTTTCCCTACGAGCAGTACTTC
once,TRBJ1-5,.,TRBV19,CASSIQGGSNQPQHF,TGTGCCAGTAGTATACAGGGAGGTAGCAATCAGCCCCAGCATTTT
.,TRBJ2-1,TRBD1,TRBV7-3,CASSFSGGENEQFF,TGTGCCAGCAGCTTCTCAGGGGGAGAAAATGAGCAGTTCTTC
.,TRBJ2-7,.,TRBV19,CASSTGRGSYEQYF,TGTGCCAGTAGTACAGGGCGAGGCTCCTACGAGCAGTACTTC
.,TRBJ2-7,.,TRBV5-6,CASSSTYEQYF,TGTGCCAGCAGCTCCACCTACGAGCAGTACTTC
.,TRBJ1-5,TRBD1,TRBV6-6,CASTIGTGMQPQHF,TGTGCCAGCACGATCGGGACAGGGATGCAGCCCCAGCATTTT
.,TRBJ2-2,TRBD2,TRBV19,CAGRSGTSGSPRNTGELFF,TGTGCCGGACGGTCCGGGACTAGCGGGAGCCCAAGGAACACCGGGGAGCTGTTTTTT